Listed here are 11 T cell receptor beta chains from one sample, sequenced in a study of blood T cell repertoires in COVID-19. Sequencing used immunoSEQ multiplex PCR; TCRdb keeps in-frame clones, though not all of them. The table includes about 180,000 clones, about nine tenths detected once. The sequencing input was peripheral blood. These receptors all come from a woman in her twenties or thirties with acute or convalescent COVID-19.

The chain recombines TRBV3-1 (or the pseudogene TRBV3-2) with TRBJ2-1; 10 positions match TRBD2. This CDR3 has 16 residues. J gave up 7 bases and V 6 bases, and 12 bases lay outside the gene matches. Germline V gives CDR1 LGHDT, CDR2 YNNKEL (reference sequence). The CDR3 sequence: CASSQLSGRAVNEQFF. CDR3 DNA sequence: TGTGCCAGCAGTCAATTAAGCGGGAGGGCCGTAAATGAGCAGTTCTTC.

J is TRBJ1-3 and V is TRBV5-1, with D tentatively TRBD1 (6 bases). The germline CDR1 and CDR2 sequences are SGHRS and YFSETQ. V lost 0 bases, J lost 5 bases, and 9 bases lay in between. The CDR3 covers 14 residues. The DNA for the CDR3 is TGCGCCAGCAGCTTGGAAGGGACAAGAAACACCATATATTTT. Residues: CASSLEGTRNTIYF. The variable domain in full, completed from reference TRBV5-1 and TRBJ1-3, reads KAGVTQTPRYLIKTRGQQVTLSCSPISGHRSVSWYQQTPGQGLQFLFEYFSETQRNKGNFPGRFSGRQFSNSRSEMNVSTLELGDSALYLCASSLEGTRNTIYFGEGSWLTVV.

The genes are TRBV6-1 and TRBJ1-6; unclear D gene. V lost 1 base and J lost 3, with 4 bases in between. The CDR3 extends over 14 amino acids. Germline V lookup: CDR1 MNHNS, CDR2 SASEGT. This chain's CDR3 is CASSEGLYNSPLHF. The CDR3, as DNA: TGTGCCAGCAGTGAAGGGCTCTATAATTCACCCCTCCACTTT.

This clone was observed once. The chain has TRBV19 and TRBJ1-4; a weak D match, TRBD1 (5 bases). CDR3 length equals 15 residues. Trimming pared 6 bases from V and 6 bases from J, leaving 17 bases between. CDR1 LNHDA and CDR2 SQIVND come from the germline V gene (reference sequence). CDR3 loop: CASRESGDEDEKLFF. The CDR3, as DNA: TGTGCCAGTAGAGAGTCGGGGGATGAGGATGAAAAACTGTTTTTT.

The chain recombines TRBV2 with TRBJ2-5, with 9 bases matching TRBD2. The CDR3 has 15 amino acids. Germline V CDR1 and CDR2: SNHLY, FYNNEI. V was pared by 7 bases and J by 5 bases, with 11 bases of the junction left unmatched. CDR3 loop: CASTWVAGVGETQYF. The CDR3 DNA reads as TGTGCCAGCACGTGGGTAGCGGGAGTGGGCGAGACCCAGTACTTC.

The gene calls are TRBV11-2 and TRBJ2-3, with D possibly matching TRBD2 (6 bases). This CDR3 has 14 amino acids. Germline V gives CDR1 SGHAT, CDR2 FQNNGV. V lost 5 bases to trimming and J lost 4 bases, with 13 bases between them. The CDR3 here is CASSPRGGADTQYF. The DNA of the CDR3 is TGTGCCAGCAGCCCTCGGGGAGGCGCAGATACGCAGTATTTT.

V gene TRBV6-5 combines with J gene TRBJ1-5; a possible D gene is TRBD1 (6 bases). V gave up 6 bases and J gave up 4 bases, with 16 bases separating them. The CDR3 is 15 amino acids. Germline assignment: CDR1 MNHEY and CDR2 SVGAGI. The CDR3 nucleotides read TGTGCCAGCAGACCCTCGGGGGGGCCGAATCAGCCCCAGCATTTT. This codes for CASRPSGGPNQPQHF.

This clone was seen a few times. CDR3 DNA sequence: TGTGCCAGCAGTTACTCTGGGGGCGCGTTCGGCTACACCTTC. This sequence encodes CASSYSGGAFGYTF. The chain carries TRBV6-5 and TRBJ1-2, with D perhaps matching TRBD1 (6 bases). There are 14 residues in the CDR3. CDR1 and CDR2 from the germline V gene are MNHEY and SVGAGI. Trimming took off 0 bases at V and 8 bases at J, with 13 bases between the two ends.

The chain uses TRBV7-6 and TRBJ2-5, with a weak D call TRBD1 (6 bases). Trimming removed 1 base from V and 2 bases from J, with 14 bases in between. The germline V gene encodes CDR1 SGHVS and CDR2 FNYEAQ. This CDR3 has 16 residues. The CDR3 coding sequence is TGTGCCAGCAGCTTAGTTTTGACAGGACAACAAGAGACCCAGTACTTC. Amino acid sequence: CASSLVLTGQQETQYF. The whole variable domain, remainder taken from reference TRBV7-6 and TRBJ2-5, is GAGVSQSPRYKVTKRGQDVALRCDPISGHVSLYWYRQALGQGPEFLTYFNYEAQQDKSGLPNDRFSAERPEGSISTLTIQRTEQRDSAMYRCASSLVLTGQQETQYFGPGTRLLVL.

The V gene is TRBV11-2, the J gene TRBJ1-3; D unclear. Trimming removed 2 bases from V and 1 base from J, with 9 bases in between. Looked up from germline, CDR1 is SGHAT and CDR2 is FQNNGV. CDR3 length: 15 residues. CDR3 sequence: CASSLWAQSGNTIYF. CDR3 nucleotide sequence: TGTGCCAGCAGCTTATGGGCCCAATCTGGAAACACCATATATTTT.

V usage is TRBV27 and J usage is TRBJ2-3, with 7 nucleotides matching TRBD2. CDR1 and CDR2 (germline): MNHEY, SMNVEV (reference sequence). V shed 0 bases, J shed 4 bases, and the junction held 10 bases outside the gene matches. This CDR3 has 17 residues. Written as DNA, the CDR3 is TGTGCCAGCAGTTTATCCTCCTTCGCGGGAGAGGCAGATACGCAGTATTTT. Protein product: CASSLSSFAGEADTQYF.